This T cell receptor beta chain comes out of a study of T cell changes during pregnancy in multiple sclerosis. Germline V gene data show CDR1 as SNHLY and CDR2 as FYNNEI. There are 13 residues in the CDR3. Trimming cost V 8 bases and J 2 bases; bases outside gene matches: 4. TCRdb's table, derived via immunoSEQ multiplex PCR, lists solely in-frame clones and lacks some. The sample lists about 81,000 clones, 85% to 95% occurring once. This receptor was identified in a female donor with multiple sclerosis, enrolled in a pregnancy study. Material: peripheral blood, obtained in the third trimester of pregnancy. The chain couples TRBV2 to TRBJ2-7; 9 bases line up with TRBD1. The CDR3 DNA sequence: TGTGCCAGCGTGGGACAGGGCCCCTACGAGCAGTACTTC. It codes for CASVGQGPYEQYF.